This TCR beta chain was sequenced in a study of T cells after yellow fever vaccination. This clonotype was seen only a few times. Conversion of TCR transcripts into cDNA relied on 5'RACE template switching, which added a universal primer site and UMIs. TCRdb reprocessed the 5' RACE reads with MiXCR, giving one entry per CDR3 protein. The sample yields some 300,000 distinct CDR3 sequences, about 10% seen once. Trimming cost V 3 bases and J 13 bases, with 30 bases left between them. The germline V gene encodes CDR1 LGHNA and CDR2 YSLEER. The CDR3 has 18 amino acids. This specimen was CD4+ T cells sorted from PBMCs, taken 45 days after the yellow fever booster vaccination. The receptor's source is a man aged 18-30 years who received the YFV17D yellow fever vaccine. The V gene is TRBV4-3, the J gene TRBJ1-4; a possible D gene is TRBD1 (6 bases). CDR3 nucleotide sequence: TGCGCCAGCAGCCAGATCTCCGGGGGCCGGGACGCAATGAGCGGACTGTTTTTT. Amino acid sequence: CASSQISGGRDAMSGLFF.